These T cell receptor beta chains were read from a single sample in a study of blood T cell repertoires in COVID-19. Method: immunoSEQ multiplex PCR; TCRdb's copy keeps in-frame clones and lacks some. The table has about 130,000 clones, approximately 88% seen once. The sample was peripheral blood. The receptors were sampled from a middle-aged man with acute or convalescent COVID-19. The CDR3 runs from the conserved cysteine through the conserved F or W. Each record gives: CDR3 DNA, CDR3 protein, V gene, J gene, clone size, D gene. A D gene is named only where the DNA matches it firmly. The size field is filled for only some rows; it gives once, few, many or a size class.

CDR3 DNA: TGTGCCAGCAGCGAAGGGGGCGGCAATCAGCCCCAGCATTTT
CDR3 protein: CASSEGGGNQPQHF
V gene: TRBV7-2
J gene: TRBJ1-5
clone size: -
D gene: TRBD1

CDR3 DNA: TGTGCCAGCAGTGGAACAGGGGGATTAGGGAGGACTGAAGCTTTCTTT
CDR3 protein: CASSGTGGLGRTEAFF
V gene: TRBV28
J gene: TRBJ1-1
clone size: few
D gene: TRBD1

CDR3 DNA: TGTGCTAGTGGTTTGAATCGGGTTCAGCCCCAGCATTTT
CDR3 protein: CASGLNRVQPQHF
V gene: TRBV12-5
J gene: TRBJ1-5
clone size: -
D gene: -

CDR3 DNA: TGTGCCAGCAGTTTACACGACCTGGGACAGGGAACCACTGAAGCTTTCTTT
CDR3 protein: CASSLHDLGQGTTEAFF
V gene: TRBV27
J gene: TRBJ1-1
clone size: few
D gene: TRBD1

CDR3 DNA: TGTGCCAGCGGCGGACAGGGCCTTTATCAGCCCCAGCATTTT
CDR3 protein: CASGGQGLYQPQHF
V gene: TRBV28
J gene: TRBJ1-5
clone size: -
D gene: TRBD1

CDR3 DNA: TGTGCCAGCAGTATCCCTTGGACACAAAATCATCAGCCCCAGCATTTT
CDR3 protein: CASSIPWTQNHQPQHF
V gene: TRBV28
J gene: TRBJ1-5
clone size: once
D gene: -

CDR3 DNA: TGTGCCAGCAGCCCAACCGACAGGGCAGGTCCTGAAGCTTTCTTT
CDR3 protein: CASSPTDRAGPEAFF
V gene: TRBV3-1/TRBV3-2
J gene: TRBJ1-1
clone size: few
D gene: TRBD1

CDR3 DNA: TGCAGCGTTGCTTCTCTGTCCGACACTGAAGCTTTCTTT
CDR3 protein: CSVASLSDTEAFF
V gene: TRBV29-1
J gene: TRBJ1-1
clone size: -
D gene: -

CDR3 DNA: TGTGCCAGCAGCCCCAATTCCTACGAGCAGTACTTC
CDR3 protein: CASSPNSYEQYF
V gene: TRBV11-3
J gene: TRBJ2-7
clone size: few
D gene: -

CDR3 DNA: TGTGCCAGTAGTATTGACAGTGGGACCTACGAGCAGTACTTC
CDR3 protein: CASSIDSGTYEQYF
V gene: TRBV19
J gene: TRBJ2-7
clone size: -
D gene: -

CDR3 DNA: TGTGCCAGCTCACCGGGACAGCAATCTGAAGCTTTCTTT
CDR3 protein: CASSPGQQSEAFF
V gene: TRBV18
J gene: TRBJ1-1
clone size: -
D gene: TRBD1

CDR3 DNA: TGTGCCAGCAGCTTAAAAATTACTAGCGGGATAGAGTCGGATGAGCAGTTCTTC
CDR3 protein: CASSLKITSGIESDEQFF
V gene: TRBV7-2
J gene: TRBJ2-1
clone size: -
D gene: TRBD2

CDR3 DNA: TGTGCCAGCAGTTACGGCCAGGGATACGACGAGCAGTACTTC
CDR3 protein: CASSYGQGYDEQYF
V gene: TRBV6-5
J gene: TRBJ2-7
clone size: -
D gene: -

CDR3 DNA: TGTGCCAGCAGTTTTTTTTCACAGGTATCCCTTCAGCCCCAGCATTTT
CDR3 protein: CASSFFSQVSLQPQHF
V gene: TRBV28
J gene: TRBJ1-5
clone size: -
D gene: -

CDR3 DNA: TGCGCCAGCAGCTTGATCGGACTGACCGGGGAGCTGTTTTTT
CDR3 protein: CASSLIGLTGELFF
V gene: TRBV5-1
J gene: TRBJ2-2
clone size: -
D gene: -

CDR3 DNA: TGTGCCAGCTCACAACAGGGGAACACTGAAGCTTTCTTT
CDR3 protein: CASSQQGNTEAFF
V gene: TRBV18
J gene: TRBJ1-1
clone size: -
D gene: -

CDR3 DNA: TGTGCCAGCAGCCCGACAGGGCAAGGAAACACCATATATTTT
CDR3 protein: CASSPTGQGNTIYF
V gene: TRBV7-9
J gene: TRBJ1-3
clone size: -
D gene: TRBD1

CDR3 DNA: TGCGCCAGCAGCGGGTCCGGGGACAGGGGTGGCTACACCTTC
CDR3 protein: CASSGSGDRGGYTF
V gene: TRBV5-1
J gene: TRBJ1-2
clone size: once
D gene: TRBD1

CDR3 DNA: TGTGCCAGCAGCTTAAGCACCCAAGAGACCCAGTACTTC
CDR3 protein: CASSLSTQETQYF
V gene: TRBV11-2
J gene: TRBJ2-5
clone size: -
D gene: -

CDR3 DNA: TGTGCCAGCAGCTCGGACAGGCGGATCTACGAGCAGTACTTC
CDR3 protein: CASSSDRRIYEQYF
V gene: TRBV7-9
J gene: TRBJ2-7
clone size: -
D gene: TRBD1

CDR3 DNA: TGTGCCAGCAGCTTGCAAGAGTCAGGGGTGAACACTGAAGCTTTCTTT
CDR3 protein: CASSLQESGVNTEAFF
V gene: TRBV5-5
J gene: TRBJ1-1
clone size: few
D gene: -

CDR3 DNA: TGTGCCAGCAGTTGCCAGCGGGGGAGCCCACGAATTAACAATGAGCAGTTCTTC
CDR3 protein: CASSCQRGSPRINNEQFF
V gene: TRBV6-9
J gene: TRBJ2-1
clone size: -
D gene: TRBD2

CDR3 DNA: TGTGCCAGCAGTGAAGTGGGACTAGCGGGGGGGAACACCGGGGAGCTGTTTTTT
CDR3 protein: CASSEVGLAGGNTGELFF
V gene: TRBV2
J gene: TRBJ2-2
clone size: -
D gene: TRBD2

CDR3 DNA: TGTGCCAGCAGCCCCTCGACCCCCTCGTGGGGGGCCCTCCACTTT
CDR3 protein: CASSPSTPSWGALHF
V gene: TRBV7-9
J gene: TRBJ1-6
clone size: -
D gene: -

CDR3 DNA: TGTGCCAGCAGCCGAACAGGGGTTGAAAAACTGTTTTTT
CDR3 protein: CASSRTGVEKLFF
V gene: TRBV11-2
J gene: TRBJ1-4
clone size: -
D gene: TRBD1

CDR3 DNA: TGTGCCAGCAGTTACAACCCCACAGGGGGCACTCAGCCCCAGCATTTT
CDR3 protein: CASSYNPTGGTQPQHF
V gene: TRBV6-6
J gene: TRBJ1-5
clone size: few
D gene: TRBD1

CDR3 DNA: TGTGCCAGCAGTTACGGCAGGGTCGGCGACACTGAAGCTTTCTTT
CDR3 protein: CASSYGRVGDTEAFF
V gene: TRBV6-5
J gene: TRBJ1-1
clone size: -
D gene: -

CDR3 DNA: TGTGCCAGCAGTTTATATTCCAGTGATACCAACTACGAGCAGTACTTC
CDR3 protein: CASSLYSSDTNYEQYF
V gene: TRBV27
J gene: TRBJ2-7
clone size: -
D gene: -

CDR3 DNA: TGTGCCAGCAGCTTACGGGGGGACAGGGGCGTCCAAGAGACCCAGTACTTC
CDR3 protein: CASSLRGDRGVQETQYF
V gene: TRBV7-3
J gene: TRBJ2-5
clone size: -
D gene: TRBD1

CDR3 DNA: TGTGCCAGCAGCTCTACGGGGGGCACAGATACGCAGTATTTT
CDR3 protein: CASSSTGGTDTQYF
V gene: TRBV11-3
J gene: TRBJ2-3
clone size: once
D gene: -

CDR3 DNA: TGCGCCAGCAGCTTGGATCGGAACACCGGGGAGCTGTTTTTT
CDR3 protein: CASSLDRNTGELFF
V gene: TRBV5-1
J gene: TRBJ2-2
clone size: -
D gene: -

CDR3 DNA: TGTGCCAGCAGCCTTAACAGGAGAGAAGCTTTCTTT
CDR3 protein: CASSLNRREAFF
V gene: TRBV3-1/TRBV3-2
J gene: TRBJ1-1
clone size: once
D gene: -

CDR3 DNA: TGTGCCAGCAGTTTAGGGTGGCAGTATGGCTACACCTTC
CDR3 protein: CASSLGWQYGYTF
V gene: TRBV12-3/TRBV12-4
J gene: TRBJ1-2
clone size: -
D gene: -

CDR3 DNA: TGTGCCAGCAGCTTCTTCCCGGGAGGGGCTTTCTTT
CDR3 protein: CASSFFPGGAFF
V gene: TRBV13
J gene: TRBJ1-1
clone size: -
D gene: -

CDR3 DNA: TGCGCCAGCAGTCATCCCCCTGGGAAGACAGACGAGCAGTACTTC
CDR3 protein: CASSHPPGKTDEQYF
V gene: TRBV23-1
J gene: TRBJ2-7
clone size: -
D gene: -

CDR3 DNA: TGTGCCAGCAATACCTTAGCCAATTCCGGCGATGAGCAGTTCTTC
CDR3 protein: CASNTLANSGDEQFF
V gene: TRBV5-4
J gene: TRBJ2-1
clone size: -
D gene: -

CDR3 DNA: TGTGCCAGCAGCTCACAGGGCCAAGGAGTGGAAGCTTTCTTT
CDR3 protein: CASSSQGQGVEAFF
V gene: TRBV7-2
J gene: TRBJ1-1
clone size: -
D gene: -

CDR3 DNA: TGTGCCAGCAGTGGCGGACGGCTCGGGGACACTGAAGCTTTCTTT
CDR3 protein: CASSGGRLGDTEAFF
V gene: TRBV2
J gene: TRBJ1-1
clone size: -
D gene: -

CDR3 DNA: TGTGCCAGCTCACCAAGGTTATCAACGGGGAATGAGCAGTTCTTC
CDR3 protein: CASSPRLSTGNEQFF
V gene: TRBV18
J gene: TRBJ2-1
clone size: once
D gene: -

CDR3 DNA: TGTGCCAGTAGTCCCTTAGGACAGGGGGCTCGGAACACTGAAGCTTTCTTT
CDR3 protein: CASSPLGQGARNTEAFF
V gene: TRBV19
J gene: TRBJ1-1
clone size: -
D gene: TRBD1

CDR3 DNA: TGTGCCAGCAGCACGACTAGCGGGTTTATCGCCGGGGAGCTGTTTTTT
CDR3 protein: CASSTTSGFIAGELFF
V gene: TRBV9
J gene: TRBJ2-2
clone size: -
D gene: TRBD2

CDR3 DNA: TGTGCCAGCTCGCGGGTTAACTATGGCTACACCTTC
CDR3 protein: CASSRVNYGYTF
V gene: TRBV2
J gene: TRBJ1-2
clone size: once
D gene: -

CDR3 DNA: TGTGCCAGCAGCTTATACGACGGGGCGGGAACTGAAGCTTTCTTT
CDR3 protein: CASSLYDGAGTEAFF
V gene: TRBV7-9
J gene: TRBJ1-1
clone size: -
D gene: -

CDR3 DNA: TGCGCCAGCAGCCAAGTCCCTCTTGGAGGCGGCAATCAGCCCCAGCATTTT
CDR3 protein: CASSQVPLGGGNQPQHF
V gene: TRBV4-1
J gene: TRBJ1-5
clone size: -
D gene: -

CDR3 DNA: TGTGCCAGCAGGGGCCCCGGGACAGGGGTTGCTGGGGCCAACGTCCTGACTTTC
CDR3 protein: CASRGPGTGVAGANVLTF
V gene: TRBV7-9
J gene: TRBJ2-6
clone size: -
D gene: TRBD1

CDR3 DNA: TGTGCCAGCAGTGAAGGGTTAGTAGCGGGAGTAATTAGCTATGAGCAGTTCTTC
CDR3 protein: CASSEGLVAGVISYEQFF
V gene: TRBV6-1
J gene: TRBJ2-1
clone size: few
D gene: TRBD2

CDR3 DNA: TGCGCCAGCAGCCGACTTGTACAGGGGGCCAGCACAGATACGCAGTATTTT
CDR3 protein: CASSRLVQGASTDTQYF
V gene: TRBV5-1
J gene: TRBJ2-3
clone size: -
D gene: TRBD1

CDR3 DNA: TGTGCCAGCAGCTACCGGGACAGAAGGGATGAAAAACTGTTTTTT
CDR3 protein: CASSYRDRRDEKLFF
V gene: TRBV7-2
J gene: TRBJ1-4
clone size: -
D gene: TRBD1

CDR3 DNA: TGTGCCAGCAGGAACAGGGGTGGGTGGCACTATGGCTACACCTTC
CDR3 protein: CASRNRGGWHYGYTF
V gene: TRBV3-1/TRBV3-2
J gene: TRBJ1-2
clone size: -
D gene: TRBD1

CDR3 DNA: TGCGCCAGCAGCCCCCTAAATACAGGGGCCGAGACCCAGTACTTC
CDR3 protein: CASSPLNTGAETQYF
V gene: TRBV4-1
J gene: TRBJ2-5
clone size: -
D gene: TRBD1

CDR3 DNA: TGTGCCAGCTCACCACCGGGACAGAATAATGAAAAACTGTTTTTT
CDR3 protein: CASSPPGQNNEKLFF
V gene: TRBV18
J gene: TRBJ1-4
clone size: -
D gene: TRBD1

CDR3 DNA: TGTGCCAGCAGTCTAGGACAGGCTATAGCCAAAAACATTCAGTACTTC
CDR3 protein: CASSLGQAIAKNIQYF
V gene: TRBV28
J gene: TRBJ2-4
clone size: -
D gene: TRBD1

CDR3 DNA: TGTGCCAGCTCACCATCCACAGGGGGCGATGCGAATCAGCCCCAGCATTTT
CDR3 protein: CASSPSTGGDANQPQHF
V gene: TRBV18
J gene: TRBJ1-5
clone size: few
D gene: TRBD1

CDR3 DNA: TGCGCCAGCAGTCAACACGAGCCCCAGGGCGAAGATCTAGCCGGGACAGAAGCTTTCTTT
CDR3 protein: CASSQHEPQGEDLAGTEAFF
V gene: TRBV23-1
J gene: TRBJ1-1
clone size: -
D gene: -

CDR3 DNA: TGCGCCAGCAGCTTGTTTCGACAGGGCGCCTTAGGGGAGCTGTTTTTT
CDR3 protein: CASSLFRQGALGELFF
V gene: TRBV5-1
J gene: TRBJ2-2
clone size: few
D gene: TRBD1

CDR3 DNA: TGCGCCAGCAGCTTTACGACAGGGAGCTCCTACGAGCAGTACTTC
CDR3 protein: CASSFTTGSSYEQYF
V gene: TRBV5-1
J gene: TRBJ2-7
clone size: -
D gene: TRBD1

CDR3 DNA: TGTGCCAGCAGCCCGGGACAGGGGCTAGATAATTCACCCCTCCACTTT
CDR3 protein: CASSPGQGLDNSPLHF
V gene: TRBV7-6
J gene: TRBJ1-6
clone size: -
D gene: TRBD1

CDR3 DNA: TGTGCCAGCAGCGTAGAGGCGGGGCAAGGGTACACTGAAGCTTTCTTT
CDR3 protein: CASSVEAGQGYTEAFF
V gene: TRBV9
J gene: TRBJ1-1
clone size: -
D gene: -

CDR3 DNA: TGTGCCAGCAGTTACTCGACGGGGTTTAGTGGTGAGACCCAGTACTTC
CDR3 protein: CASSYSTGFSGETQYF
V gene: TRBV6-5
J gene: TRBJ2-5
clone size: -
D gene: -